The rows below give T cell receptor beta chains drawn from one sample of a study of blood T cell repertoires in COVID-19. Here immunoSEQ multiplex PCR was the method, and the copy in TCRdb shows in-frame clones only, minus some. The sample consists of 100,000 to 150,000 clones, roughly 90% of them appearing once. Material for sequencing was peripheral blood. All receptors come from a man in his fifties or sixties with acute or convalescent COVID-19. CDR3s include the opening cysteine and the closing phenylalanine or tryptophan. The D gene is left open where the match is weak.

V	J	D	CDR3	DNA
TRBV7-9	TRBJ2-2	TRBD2	CASGLAKGNTGELFF	TGTGCCAGCGGACTAGCGAAGGGGAACACCGGGGAGCTGTTTTTT
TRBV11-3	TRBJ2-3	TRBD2	CASSPRDSGRDTDTQYF	TGTGCCAGCAGCCCCCGTGATAGCGGGAGGGACACAGATACGCAGTATTTT
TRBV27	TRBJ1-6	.	CASSPGGGNSPLHF	TGTGCCAGCAGCCCCGGGGGGGGCAATTCACCCCTCCACTTT
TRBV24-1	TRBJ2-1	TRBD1	CATSKDRGHNEQFF	TGTGCCACCAGTAAGGACAGGGGACACAATGAGCAGTTCTTC
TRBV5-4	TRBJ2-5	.	CASSFEGPRLDQYF	TGTGCCAGCAGCTTCGAGGGTCCCCGACTAGACCAGTACTTC
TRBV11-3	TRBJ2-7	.	CASSLDTSYEQYF	TGTGCCAGCAGCTTGGATACTAGCTACGAGCAGTACTTC
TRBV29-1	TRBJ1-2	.	CSVPPGQNYGYTF	TGCAGCGTTCCCCCCGGACAGAACTATGGCTACACCTTC
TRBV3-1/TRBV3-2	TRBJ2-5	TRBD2	CASSRGAGVSETQYF	TGTGCCAGCAGCCGGGGAGCGGGAGTATCAGAGACCCAGTACTTC
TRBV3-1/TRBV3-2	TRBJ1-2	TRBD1	CASSPRQGAPGGYTF	TGTGCCAGCAGCCCTAGACAGGGGGCCCCAGGTGGCTACACCTTC
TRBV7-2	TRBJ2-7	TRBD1	CASSLGGQASYEQYF	TGTGCCAGCAGCTTAGGGGGACAGGCCTCCTACGAGCAGTACTTC
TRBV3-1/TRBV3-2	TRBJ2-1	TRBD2	CASSQVTGLANEQFF	TGTGCCAGCAGCCAAGTCACCGGACTAGCGAATGAGCAGTTCTTC
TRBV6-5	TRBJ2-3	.	CASSYRDKSTDTQYF	TGTGCCAGCAGTTACCGGGACAAAAGCACAGATACGCAGTATTTT